This TCR beta chain was documented in a study of cytomegalovirus exposure and HLA in healthy donors. Whole-study results and caveats: Later on, an analysis tied 15,000 to 20,000 TCR beta sequences to HLA alleles at 0.05 false discovery rate. The CMV antigen specificity of a few CMV-associated chains was confirmed through in vitro analysis.

The donors were healthy bone marrow donors. Trimming at V came to 5 bases and at J to 0 bases, leaving 6 bases not matched to a gene. CDR1 is MDHEN and CDR2 is SYDVKM in the germline V gene. This CDR3 region has 16 residues. As for this clone: Its antigen is undetermined.

PCR used 60 Vbeta primers and 13 Jbeta primers. Sequenced by immunoSEQ multiplex PCR; TCRdb stores in-frame clones only, minus some. The sample has 84,000 or so clones, 60% to 80% seen once. This TCR derives from a boy aged 10-17 years in good health and CMV-seronegative. Sequencing input: PBMCs. The V call is TRBV28, the J call TRBJ1-5, with 8 bases that match TRBD1. CDR3 bases: TGTGCCAGCAGTGACAGGGGACTCTATAGCAATCAGCCCCAGCATTTT. It translates to CASSDRGLYSNQPQHF.